These T cell receptor beta chains were read from a single sample in a study of blood T cell repertoires in COVID-19. Sequenced by immunoSEQ multiplex PCR; TCRdb stores in-frame clones only, minus some. The sample has over 200,000 clones, about 73% seen once. Input material: peripheral blood. These receptor sequences come from a woman aged 80 or over with acute or convalescent COVID-19. Each CDR3 is given with its conserved first and last residue. The D gene is left open where the match is weak. The listing skips clone size in some rows; elsewhere it reads once, few, many or a size class.

J: TRBJ2-3
size: NA
D: TRBD1
V: TRBV6-5
DNA: TGTGCCAGCAGTTCCAGGGACAGGGGTTCCCCAGATACGCAGTATTTT
CDR3: CASSSRDRGSPDTQYF

J: TRBJ2-7
size: few
D: TRBD2
V: TRBV3-1/TRBV3-2
DNA: TGTGCCAGCAGCAAGGGACTAGCGGGAGGGCTTGACGAGCAGTACTTC
CDR3: CASSKGLAGGLDEQYF

J: TRBJ1-1
size: NA
D: NA
V: TRBV7-2
DNA: TGTGCCAGCAGCTTATTCTCCGGAGGGAACACTGAAGCTTTCTTT
CDR3: CASSLFSGGNTEAFF

J: TRBJ2-7
size: NA
D: TRBD1
V: TRBV7-2
DNA: TGTGCCAGCAGCTTAGCGGCAGGGGGCCTCTACGAGCAGTACTTC
CDR3: CASSLAAGGLYEQYF

J: TRBJ1-2
size: NA
D: TRBD1
V: TRBV5-5
DNA: TGTGCCAGCAGCTTACAGCTCCTCCCGATCGGACAGGGGGATTATGGCTACACCTTC
CDR3: CASSLQLLPIGQGDYGYTF

J: TRBJ2-3
size: NA
D: TRBD1
V: TRBV6-5
DNA: TGTGCCAGCTCCAACAGGGGCCTAGGCACGCAGTATTTT
CDR3: CASSNRGLGTQYF

J: TRBJ2-3
size: NA
D: NA
V: TRBV29-1
DNA: TGCAGCGCCGAGGTCCTTCAGTCAGATACGCAGTATTTT
CDR3: CSAEVLQSDTQYF

J: TRBJ2-1
size: NA
D: TRBD1
V: TRBV5-4
DNA: TGTGCCAGCAGCCCCGGACAGGGCCACAATGAGCAGTTCTTC
CDR3: CASSPGQGHNEQFF

J: TRBJ2-2
size: NA
D: TRBD2
V: TRBV3-1/TRBV3-2
DNA: TGTGCCAGCAGCCCCGGACTAGCGGGAGTAGGCACCGGGGAGCTGTTTTTT
CDR3: CASSPGLAGVGTGELFF

J: TRBJ1-5
size: NA
D: NA
V: TRBV29-1
DNA: TGCAGCGTCAAACAGGGTAGCAATCAGCCCCAGCATTTT
CDR3: CSVKQGSNQPQHF

J: TRBJ2-7
size: NA
D: NA
V: TRBV7-2
DNA: TGTGCCAGCAGCCTGACTAGGGCCGAGCAGTACTTC
CDR3: CASSLTRAEQYF

J: TRBJ1-1
size: many
D: TRBD1
V: TRBV19
DNA: TGTGCCAGTAGTGCACACAGGGGTGGCACTGAAGCTTTCTTT
CDR3: CASSAHRGGTEAFF

J: TRBJ1-2
size: few
D: TRBD1
V: TRBV27
DNA: TGTGCCAGCAGCACCAGGGGGTTAGCTAACTATGGCTACACCTTC
CDR3: CASSTRGLANYGYTF

J: TRBJ1-3
size: NA
D: NA
V: TRBV18
DNA: TGTGCCAGCTCACCACCGATAAAGGGGTCGGGAAACACCATATATTTT
CDR3: CASSPPIKGSGNTIYF

J: TRBJ1-6
size: NA
D: NA
V: TRBV6-4
DNA: TGTGCCAGCAAGGAGGGCCGGGGGAATTCACCCCTCCACTTT
CDR3: CASKEGRGNSPLHF